A single sample gave rise to the 20 T cell receptor beta chains below, sequenced in a study of blood T cell repertoires in COVID-19. This table comes from immunoSEQ multiplex PCR, and its TCRdb copy is limited to in-frame clones, with some not included. The sample contains 250,000 to 350,000 clones, roughly 80% of which appear only once. The sequenced sample consisted of peripheral blood. These receptors were taken from a human donor with COVID-19, enrolled during active disease. The donor label of this sample is uncertain.

The rearrangement links TRBV4-1 to TRBJ2-3; 9 nucleotides align to TRBD2. The length of the CDR3 is 20 residues. Germline CDR1 and CDR2: MGHRA and YSYEKL. V dropped 0 bases and J dropped 0; count of bases not matched to a gene: 13. CDR3 residues: CASSQDSELAGRNSTDTQYF. In DNA form, the CDR3 reads TGCGCCAGCAGCCAAGACTCAGAGCTAGCGGGAAGGAATAGCACAGATACGCAGTATTTT.

This chain links TRBV5-1 with TRBJ2-7, with 11 bases matching TRBD2. Germline CDR1 is SGHRS and CDR2 is YFSETQ. V lost 0 bases and J lost 5; bases outside the gene matches: 4. This CDR3 has 15 amino acids. CDR3 nucleotide sequence: TGCGCCAGCAGCTTGGGACTAGCGGGAATCAACGAGCAGTACTTC. Translating it yields CASSLGLAGINEQYF.

The chain combines TRBV28 with TRBJ2-1; 11 bases are a match to TRBD2. The CDR3 contains 17 residues. V shed 6 bases and J 7 bases; nucleotides not matched to a gene: 14. In germline, CDR1 is MDHEN, CDR2 SYDVKM. The CDR3: CASRRFRTSGSSNEQFF. DNA for the CDR3: TGTGCCAGCAGACGATTCAGAACTAGCGGGAGTTCTAATGAGCAGTTCTTC.

The chain couples TRBV19 to TRBJ2-3; no clear D gene. Germline V gene data show CDR1 as LNHDA and CDR2 as SQIVND (reference sequence). The CDR3 sequence is 10 residues long. V shed 5 bases and J shed 11 bases, with 8 bases lying between them. For the CDR3, the DNA is TGTGCCAGTAGTCTGGAGAGGCAGTATTTT. This sequence encodes CASSLERQYF. The variable domain in full, completed from reference TRBV19 and TRBJ2-3, reads DGGITQSPKYLFRKEGQNVTLSCEQNLNHDAMYWYRQDPGQGLRLIYYSQIVNDFQKGDIAEGYSVSREKKESFPLTVTSAQKNPTAFYLCASSLERQYFGPGTRLTVL.

This sequence joins TRBV19 and TRBJ1-2, with D uncertain. The CDR3 runs 15 residues. V was clipped by 3 bases and J by 4 bases, with 15 bases between them. The germline CDR1 and CDR2 sequences are LNHDA and SQIVND (reference sequence). The CDR3: CASSIASRSLYGYTF. The DNA of the CDR3 is TGTGCCAGTAGTATCGCCTCGCGATCCCTCTATGGCTACACCTTC.

The chain links TRBV12-3 or TRBV12-4 to TRBJ2-2; unclear D gene. The CDR3 contains 13 residues. The V and J ends lost 3 bases and 7 bases respectively, with 9 bases between them. DNA for the CDR3: TGTGCCAGCAGTTTTACAGTTGGCGGGGAGCTGTTTTTT. The encoded protein is CASSFTVGGELFF.

This clone was recorded once. The V gene is TRBV24-1, the J gene TRBJ1-2; TRBD1 might be the D (5 bases). Trimming removed 6 bases at V and 4 bases at J, with 11 bases between. CDR3 length: 13 residues. Germline-derived CDR1 and CDR2 are KGHDR and SFDVKD. The CDR3 region is CATSPGGTYGYTF. The CDR3 DNA sequence: TGTGCCACCAGTCCGGGAGGGACCTATGGCTACACCTTC.

The V and J genes are TRBV3-1 (or the pseudogene TRBV3-2) and TRBJ1-4, with D unresolved. From germline, CDR1 is LGHDT and CDR2 YNNKEL (reference sequence). This CDR3 contains 15 residues. V was cut by 1 base and J by 8 bases, with 14 bases left in between. This CDR3 reads CASSQGRANGEKLFF. In DNA, the CDR3 is TGTGCCAGCAGCCAAGGGAGAGCTAACGGGGAAAAACTGTTTTTT.

This chain joins TRBV11-2 and TRBJ2-1; tentative D call: TRBD1 (6 bases). CDR1 is SGHAT, CDR2 FQNNGV, per germline. V shed 4 bases and J shed 2 bases, with 12 bases lying between them. This CDR3 region has 15 residues. CDR3 residues: CASSWTALTYNEQFF. As DNA, the CDR3 is TGTGCCAGCAGCTGGACAGCGCTTACCTACAATGAGCAGTTCTTC.

The chain uses TRBV7-9 and TRBJ1-3, with D uncertain. Trimming shortened V by 6 bases and J by 8 bases, and 11 bases separated the two germline ends. The CDR3 runs to 12 residues. Germline V lookup: CDR1 SEHNR, CDR2 FQNEAQ (reference sequence). CDR3 DNA: TGTGCCAGCAGTCCCTTGGGCGACACCATATATTTT. Its protein is CASSPLGDTIYF.

The chain employs TRBV5-1 and TRBJ2-7; 11 positions match TRBD2. The CDR3 contains 17 residues. From germline, CDR1 is SGHRS and CDR2 YFSETQ. Trimming removed 1 base from V and 0 bases from J; junction bases left unmatched: 6. CDR3 DNA: TGCGCCAGCAGCTTGTCGAGACTAGCGGGAAGCTCCTACGAGCAGTACTTC. Translating gives CASSLSRLAGSSYEQYF.

This rearrangement joins TRBV19 to TRBJ2-1, with TRBD2 matching 10 bases. Germline loops: CDR1 LNHDA, CDR2 SQIVND (reference sequence). Unmatched junction bases numbered 6, after V lost 4 bases and J lost 9 bases. There are 14 residues in the CDR3. The CDR3, as DNA: TGTGCCAGTAGTACACTAGCGGGACATGGTGAGCAGTTCTTC. It encodes CASSTLAGHGEQFF.

The chain is built from TRBV6-2 or TRBV6-3 and TRBJ1-1, with no clear D. The CDR3 sequence is 11 residues long. Germline values: CDR1 MNHEY, CDR2 SVGEGT. The V gene lost 3 bases and the J gene lost 11 bases, with 10 bases spanning the gap. In DNA form, the CDR3 reads TGTGCCAGCAGTTATATCCTCGGGGCTTTCTTT. Protein sequence: CASSYILGAFF.

The V gene is TRBV6-5, the J gene TRBJ2-7; 7 positions agree with TRBD1. Germline V gives CDR1 MNHEY, CDR2 SVGAGI. The CDR3 contains 15 residues. V gave up 0 bases and J gave up 2 bases; unmatched junction bases: 4. The DNA for the CDR3 is TGTGCCAGCAGTTACTCTTTTGGACAGGCCTACGAGCAGTACTTC. This sequence encodes CASSYSFGQAYEQYF.

This clone was seen a single time. This chain links TRBV9 with TRBJ1-5; possible D gene TRBD1, 5 bases. V shed 0 bases and J shed 0 bases, with 10 bases lying between them. Looked up from germline, CDR1 is SGDLS and CDR2 is YYNGEE. This CDR3 spans 16 amino acids. CDR3 region: CASSVGGGNSNQPQHF. The CDR3 coding sequence is TGTGCCAGCAGCGTAGGGGGGGGAAATAGCAATCAGCCCCAGCATTTT.

The gene calls are TRBV27 and TRBJ2-1, with 16 bases lining up with TRBD2. The CDR3 loop spans 18 amino acids. Trimming at V came to 5 bases and at J to 9 bases, leaving 13 bases not matched to a gene. Germline CDR1 reads MNHEY; CDR2 reads SMNVEV (reference sequence). The CDR3 nucleotides read TGTGCCAGCAGTGGACTCGGGACTAGCGGGAGGGCCGGCGGTGAGCAGTTCTTC. As protein: CASSGLGTSGRAGGEQFF.

CDR3 bases: TGTGCCAGCAGCCATCCCGGGACAGGGGCCAAAAACATTCAGTACTTC. Protein: CASSHPGTGAKNIQYF. The genes are TRBV11-2 and TRBJ2-4, with 9 bases aligning to TRBD1. CDR1 and CDR2 (germline): SGHAT, FQNNGV. The CDR3 consists of 16 residues. The J segment lost 1 base and the V segment lost 5 bases, leaving 6 bases of the junction unmatched.

The CDR3 sequence: CAWSEGAGLLNTEAFF. CDR3 DNA sequence: TGTGCCTGGAGTGAAGGGGCAGGGCTCTTGAACACTGAAGCTTTCTTT. The chain joins TRBV30 to TRBJ1-1, with D possibly being TRBD1 (5 bases). Germline V gives CDR1 GTSNPN, CDR2 SVGIG (reference sequence). This CDR3 is built from 16 residues. V was cut by 1 base and J by 0 bases, with 15 bases left in between.

The chain recombines TRBV10-2 with TRBJ1-5, with 11 nucleotides matching TRBD1. The CDR3 has 15 residues. The junction had 3 bases not matched to a gene; V was cut back by 3 bases and J by 5 bases. Per the germline V gene, CDR1 is WSHSY and CDR2 is SAAADI. CDR3 in amino acids: CASSDPGQGDQPQHF. CDR3 DNA sequence: TGCGCCAGCAGTGATCCGGGACAGGGGGATCAGCCCCAGCATTTT.

J is TRBJ1-1 and V is TRBV19, with D hard to call. Germline-derived CDR1 and CDR2 are LNHDA and SQIVND (reference sequence). The CDR3 covers 14 residues. Trimming removed 4 bases from V and 3 bases from J, with 12 bases in between. The CDR3 DNA is TGTGCCAGTAGTACTAACGGCGGGTACACTGAAGCTTTCTTT. This translates into CASSTNGGYTEAFF.